Detailed here is one T cell receptor (beta chain). J gave up 2 bases and V 7 bases, and 8 bases lay outside the gene matches. CDR3 size: 16 residues. Looked up from germline, CDR1 is LNHDA and CDR2 is SQIVND (reference sequence). These data come from a study of CD8+ T cells in alopecia areata. The sample's treatment: oral pan-JAK inhibitor, 5-10 mg twice daily. The sorting of PBMCs gave CD4+ and CD8+ T cells. RNA extraction and reverse transcription yielded cDNA as sequencing template. Sequencing used immunoSEQ multiplex PCR; TCRdb keeps in-frame clones, though not all of them. The data show about 140,000 clones, with roughly 82% seen just once and 20% to 25% held by the top ten.

V is TRBV19 and J is TRBJ2-2; 9 bases fit TRBD2. The sequencing used CD8+ T cells sorted from blood, collected at week 4, from a patient treated with tofacitinib. The TCR was taken from a human donor with alopecia areata. The chain's CDR3 is CASTTERGVNTGELFF. CDR3 DNA: TGTGCCAGTACCACCGAGCGGGGGGTTAACACCGGGGAGCTGTTTTTT.